The TCR beta chain under discussion was sequenced for a study of control samples from healthy donors and cancer patients. Only in-frame clones appear in the TCRdb table, and some are missing; sequencing was by immunoSEQ multiplex PCR. The data hold approximately 80,000 clones, with roughly 91% observed a single time. CDR1 and CDR2 from the germline V gene are SGHRS and YFSETQ. This CDR3 contains 13 residues. Trimming removed 0 bases from V and 7 bases from J; junction bases left unmatched: 3. Material: blood. This sequence originates from a young man in good health. V and J are TRBV5-1 and TRBJ2-7; 8 bases fit TRBD1. The CDR3 reads CASSLAGTGEQYF. CDR3 coding DNA: TGCGCCAGCAGCTTGGCCGGGACAGGAGAGCAGTACTTC. The entire variable domain, with the rest obtained from reference TRBV5-1 and TRBJ2-7, is as follows: KAGVTQTPRYLIKTRGQQVTLSCSPISGHRSVSWYQQTPGQGLQFLFEYFSETQRNKGNFPGRFSGRQFSNSRSEMNVSTLELGDSALYLCASSLAGTGEQYFGPGTRLTVT.